The clone carrying this TCR beta chain was seen a few times. Antigen specificity is unknown. Trimming cost V 10 bases and J 0 bases, with 16 bases left between them. CDR1 and CDR2 from the germline V gene are MNHEY and SMNVEV (reference sequence). CDR3 length: 15 residues. This sample stems from a study of cytomegalovirus exposure and HLA in healthy donors. Study-wide context: There were just under 400 genotyped donors. Of these, 81% fell in the genetic ancestry cluster associated with self-reported Caucasian donors. Overall study results and limits: A later analysis reportedly identified an Asian-associated ancestry cluster as carrying fewer N-insertions than the roughly 670-donor mean. Later analysis demonstrated an association between a missense DCLRE1C variant and TCR beta V- and J-gene trimming.

Both 60 Vbeta primers and 13 Jbeta primers went into the PCR. Study processing details: Later work found around 72 million unique TCR beta chains, with some 11 million shared. Sequencing was performed with immunoSEQ multiplex PCR; in TCRdb, only in-frame clones are kept and a portion is missing. D and trimming were read from the DNA, whereas the V and J calls and clone size are those reported in that table. The profile shows about 50,000 clones, approximately 85% of them singletons. The clonotype was recovered from a boy between 10 and 17 years old in good health and CMV-seropositive. The chain joins TRBV27 to TRBJ1-5; the D gene is possibly TRBD1 (5 bases). The sequencing sample was made of PBMCs. The CDR3 sequence is CATRGHLYSNQPQHF. For the CDR3, the DNA is TGTGCCACCCGAGGACATCTATATAGCAATCAGCCCCAGCATTTT.